This passage covers 13 T cell receptor beta chains from one sample sequenced in a study of T cells after posttransplantation cyclophosphamide. Profiled with immunoSEQ multiplex PCR; TCRdb holds only in-frame clones, not every one. The table has tens of thousands of clones, 95% to 99% seen once. Specimen: naive CD8+ T cells sorted from PBMCs. These receptors were obtained from a man aged 35 to 55 in good health, CMV-negative, and a related stem cell transplant donor.

The chain is built from TRBV7-2 and TRBJ1-1; 8 positions agree with TRBD1. CDR1 SGHTA and CDR2 FQGNSA come from the germline V gene. This CDR3 has 14 amino acids. Trimming removed 5 bases from V and 5 bases from J; junction bases left unmatched: 7. The CDR3 here is CASSPDREITEAFF. The CDR3 coding sequence is TGTGCCAGCAGCCCGGACAGGGAGATTACTGAAGCTTTCTTT.

The chain links TRBV4-2 to TRBJ2-7, with 8 bases lining up with TRBD1. Unmatched junction bases numbered 4, after V lost 4 bases and J lost 5 bases. CDR3 size: 13 residues. Germline-derived CDR1 and CDR2 are LGHNA and YNFKEQ. The CDR3 nucleotides read TGTGCCAGCAGCCGGACAGGGCGGGACGAGCAGTACTTC. Translated, it gives CASSRTGRDEQYF.

The genes are TRBV9 and TRBJ2-1; 8 positions agree with TRBD2. The CDR3 covers 14 residues. The germline V gene encodes CDR1 SGDLS and CDR2 YYNGEE. V lost 3 bases, J lost 2 bases, and 1 base stayed unmatched. This CDR3 is CASSAGGPYNEQFF. The CDR3 nucleotides are TGTGCCAGCAGCGCGGGAGGGCCCTACAATGAGCAGTTCTTC.

The genes are TRBV7-8 and TRBJ1-3, with TRBD1 matching over 8 bases. J lost 0 bases, V lost 2 bases, and 12 bases had no gene match. Germline CDR1 reads SGHVS; CDR2 reads FQNEAQ. This CDR3 has 19 residues. CDR3: CASSLIGTGVLFSGNTIYF. In nucleotides, the CDR3 is TGTGCCAGCAGCTTAATCGGGACAGGAGTTCTCTTCTCTGGAAACACCATATATTTT.

The chain combines TRBV7-8 with TRBJ1-1; D perhaps matches TRBD1 (5 bases). This CDR3 is built from 13 residues. Germline V gene lookup returns CDR1 SGHVS and CDR2 FQNEAQ. Trimming removed 5 bases from V and 6 bases from J, with 13 bases in between. The CDR3 coding sequence is TGTGCCAGCAGCCCAGACGGGGGGGCTGAAGCTTTCTTT. The encoded protein is CASSPDGGAEAFF.

This rearrangement joins TRBV5-4 to TRBJ2-6, with D possibly matching TRBD1 (5 bases). In germline, CDR1 is SGHNT, CDR2 YYREEE (reference sequence). This CDR3 has 15 residues. With 0 bases removed from V and 4 bases from J, the gap between germline ends came to 8 bases. The CDR3 coding sequence is TGTGCCAGCAGCTTGGAGGGGCGAGGGGCCAACGTCCTGACTTTC. It codes for CASSLEGRGANVLTF.

The gene calls are TRBV28 and TRBJ2-7; TRBD1 agrees at 11 bases. Germline loops: CDR1 MDHEN, CDR2 SYDVKM. The CDR3 contains 13 residues. Losses at the gene ends were 6 bases for V and 4 bases for J; bases not matched to a gene: 2. The CDR3 bases are TGTGCCAGCAGGGGGACAGGGGGTTACGAGCAGTACTTC. Translated: CASRGTGGYEQYF. Based on the CDR3 plus reference TRBV28 and TRBJ2-7, the full variable domain is DVKVTQSSRYLVKRTGEKVFLECVQDMDHENMFWYRQDPGLGLRLIYFSYDVKMKEKGDIPEGYSVSREKKERFSLILESASTNQTSMYLCASRGTGGYEQYFGPGTRLTVT.

This chain links TRBV7-8 with TRBJ1-5; no reliable D call. V lost 2 bases, J lost 0 bases, and 11 bases lay in between. CDR3 length equals 16 residues. Germline V gene lookup returns CDR1 SGHVS and CDR2 FQNEAQ. This CDR3 reads CASSLSTAHSNQPQHF. In nucleotides, the CDR3 is TGTGCCAGCAGCTTAAGTACAGCTCATAGCAATCAGCCCCAGCATTTT. Full variable domain (remainder filled in from reference TRBV7-8 and TRBJ1-5): GAGVSQSPRYKVAKRGQDVALRCDPISGHVSLFWYQQALGQGPEFLTYFQNEAQLDKSGLPSDRFFAERPEGSVSTLKIQRTQQEDSAVYLCASSLSTAHSNQPQHFGDGTRLSIL.

This clone appeared once. The chain has TRBV21-1 and TRBJ2-3; TRBD2 reflects the table's D call only, with no check against the DNA. TRBV21-1 is given as a pseudogene. The CDR3 runs 16 residues. The CDR3 here is CASSKDPSGRSDTQYF. The CDR3, as DNA: TGTGCCAGCAGCAAAGACCCTAGCGGGAGATCAGATACGCAGTATTTT.

The chain has TRBV19 and TRBJ2-7, with 9 bases aligning to TRBD1. This CDR3 spans 13 amino acids. Unmatched junction bases numbered 3, after V lost 5 bases and J lost 4 bases. Germline V lookup: CDR1 LNHDA, CDR2 SQIVND (reference sequence). CDR3 DNA sequence: TGTGCCAGTAGTTGGGGACAGGGTTACGAGCAGTACTTC. Residues: CASSWGQGYEQYF.

The V gene is TRBV30, the J gene TRBJ1-1; no definite D call. Germline CDR1 is GTSNPN and CDR2 is SVGIG (reference sequence). The CDR3 totals 12 residues. V gave up 3 bases and J gave up 5 bases, with 10 bases separating them. Here the CDR3 DNA reads TGTGCCTGGAGCCCAGTGTCAACTGAAGCTTTCTTT. Its protein product is CAWSPVSTEAFF.

The CDR3 region is CASSLEAVDATQYF. The CDR3 DNA reads as TGTGCCAGCAGCTTGGAAGCCGTCGATGCAACGCAGTATTTT. The chain has TRBV5-6 and TRBJ2-3; D is unresolved. CDR3 length: 14 amino acids. Germline V gives CDR1 SGHDT, CDR2 YYEEEE. V shed 0 bases and J shed 9 bases, with 14 bases lying between them.

With respect to this clone: Other DNA sequences in this specimen translate into the identical CDR3. This chain connects TRBV7-8 to TRBJ2-2, with 9 nucleotides matching TRBD2. J was trimmed by 6 bases and V by 6 bases; bases with no gene match: 5. CDR3 length equals 14 residues. From germline, CDR1 is SGHVS and CDR2 FQNEAQ. The CDR3 here is CASSSGSLAGELFF. The CDR3 coding sequence is TGTGCCAGCAGTAGCGGGAGCCTGGCCGGGGAGCTGTTTTTT.